These T cell receptor beta chains were read from a single sample in a study of blood T cells in healthy people across ages. TCRdb passed the 5' RACE reads through MiXCR, listing each CDR3 protein once. The sample lists about 800,000 distinct CDR3 sequences; 25% were seen once. The sample was also linked to a second study, of T cells of mothers and their children.

The sequenced sample was blood. These receptor sequences come from a boy aged 5-17 years in good health. Each CDR3 is given with its conserved first and last residue. The D gene is left open where the match is weak. Where a row states a size, it is once, few, many or the class of an expanded clone; other rows omit it.

CDR3aa,CDR3nt,v_gene,d_gene,j_gene,abundance
CASSSPGGNTIYF,TGTGCCAGCAGTTCCCCTGGAGGAAACACCATATATTTT,TRBV28,NA,TRBJ1-3,few
CSVGDYNPDEQYF,TGCAGCGTTGGGGATTACAATCCCGACGAGCAGTACTTC,TRBV29-1,NA,TRBJ2-7,NA
CASSLAGGLYSRPADTQYF,TGTGCCAGCAGTCTAGCGGGAGGGCTCTATTCTCGCCCCGCAGATACGCAGTATTTT,TRBV12-3/TRBV12-4,TRBD2,TRBJ2-3,NA
CASSEPDSWGNTEAFF,TGTGCCAGCAGTGAGCCGGACAGTTGGGGAAACACTGAAGCTTTCTTT,TRBV2,NA,TRBJ1-1,few
CSAYGTGAAGANVLTF,TGCAGCGCCTACGGGACAGGGGCTGCTGGGGCCAACGTCCTGACTTTC,TRBV29-1,TRBD1,TRBJ2-6,few
CASSLTSGSVVTDTQYF,TGTGCCAGCAGCTTGACTAGCGGGAGCGTGGTCACAGATACGCAGTATTTT,TRBV7-9,TRBD2,TRBJ2-3,NA
CASSPRTENAYGYTF,TGTGCCAGCAGCCCACGGACTGAAAATGCGTATGGCTACACCTTC,TRBV7-9,NA,TRBJ1-2,few
CSAPPMGLGSTDTQYF,TGCAGTGCCCCACCGATGGGACTAGGGAGCACAGATACGCAGTATTTT,TRBV20-1,TRBD2,TRBJ2-3,NA
CASSLSRSGRAYQEAQYF,TGTGCCAGCAGTTTATCCCGTAGCGGGAGAGCCTACCAAGAGGCCCAGTACTTC,TRBV27,TRBD2,TRBJ2-5,NA
CASSLAGELANEQFF,TGTGCCAGCAGCTTAGCGGGAGAGCTTGCCAATGAGCAGTTCTTC,TRBV7-3,TRBD2,TRBJ2-1,few
CASSKFTLAADNEQFF,TGTGCCAGCAGTAAATTCACCTTGGCGGCAGACAATGAGCAGTTCTTC,TRBV28,NA,TRBJ2-1,NA
CASSHPATVSTEAFF,TGCGCCAGCAGCCACCCAGCGACAGTAAGCACTGAAGCTTTCTTT,TRBV4-1,NA,TRBJ1-1,few
CASSKRGATTETQYF,TGTGCCAGCAGCAAGCGGGGGGCCACCACAGAGACCCAGTACTTC,TRBV11-1,TRBD2,TRBJ2-5,few
CASSLRFRGQGTTGELFF,TGTGCCAGCAGCTTGAGATTCCGGGGACAGGGGACCACCGGGGAGCTGTTTTTT,TRBV5-5,TRBD1,TRBJ2-2,few
CASSNIGYEQYF,TGTGCCAGCAGCAATATCGGCTACGAGCAGTACTTC,TRBV7-2,NA,TRBJ2-7,NA
CASSLAGKNTGELFF,TGTGCCAGCAGTTTGGCTGGAAAGAACACCGGGGAGCTGTTTTTT,TRBV12-3/TRBV12-4,NA,TRBJ2-2,few
CSVDFGGDIQYF,TGCAGCGTTGACTTTGGGGGAGACATTCAGTACTTC,TRBV29-1,NA,TRBJ2-4,many
CASSVISRETQYF,TGTGCCAGCAGTGTAATCTCCCGAGAGACCCAGTACTTC,TRBV2,NA,TRBJ2-5,few
CASSLRSESEKLFF,TGCGCCAGCAGCTTGCGGTCTGAATCCGAAAAACTGTTTTTT,TRBV5-1,NA,TRBJ1-4,many
CASSYSRQTNEQFF,TGTGCCAGCAGTTACTCGAGACAGACTAATGAGCAGTTCTTC,TRBV6-6,NA,TRBJ2-1,NA